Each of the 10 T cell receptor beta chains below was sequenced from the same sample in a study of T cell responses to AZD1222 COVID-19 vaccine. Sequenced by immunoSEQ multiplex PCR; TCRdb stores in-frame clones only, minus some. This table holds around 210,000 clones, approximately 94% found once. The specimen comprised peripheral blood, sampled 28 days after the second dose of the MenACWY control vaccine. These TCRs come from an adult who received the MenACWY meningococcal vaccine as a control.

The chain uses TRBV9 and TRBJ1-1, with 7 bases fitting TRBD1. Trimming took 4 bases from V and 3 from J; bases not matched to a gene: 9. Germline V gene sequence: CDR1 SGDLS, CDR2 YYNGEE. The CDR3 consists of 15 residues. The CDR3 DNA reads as TGTGCCAGCAGCAAGCGACAGGGAAGGGACACTGAAGCTTTCTTT. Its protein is CASSKRQGRDTEAFF. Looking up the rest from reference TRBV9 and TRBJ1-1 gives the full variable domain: DSGVTQTPKHLITATGQRVTLRCSPRSGDLSVYWYQQSLDQGLQFLIQYYNGEERAKGNILERFSAQQFPDLHSELNLSSLELGDSALYFCASSKRQGRDTEAFFGQGTRLTVV.

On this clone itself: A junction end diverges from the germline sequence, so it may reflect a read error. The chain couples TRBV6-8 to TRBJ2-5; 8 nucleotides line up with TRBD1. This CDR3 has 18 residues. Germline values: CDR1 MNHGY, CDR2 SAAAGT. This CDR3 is CASSYTPTGTGHQETQYF. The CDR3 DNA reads TGTGCCAGCAGTTACACCCCTACCGGGACAGGCCACCAGGAGACCCAGTACTTC.

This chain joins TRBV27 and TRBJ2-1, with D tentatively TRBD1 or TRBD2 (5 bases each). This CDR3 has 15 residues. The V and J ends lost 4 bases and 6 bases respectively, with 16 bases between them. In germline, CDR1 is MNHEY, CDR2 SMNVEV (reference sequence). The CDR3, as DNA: TGTGCCAGCAGTTCATTTGCCTCGAGGGGCAATGAGCAGTTCTTC. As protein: CASSSFASRGNEQFF.

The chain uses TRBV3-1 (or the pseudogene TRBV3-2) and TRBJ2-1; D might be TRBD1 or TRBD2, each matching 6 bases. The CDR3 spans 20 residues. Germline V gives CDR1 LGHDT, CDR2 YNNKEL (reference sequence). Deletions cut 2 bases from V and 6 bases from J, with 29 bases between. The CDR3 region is CASSQRGKDSDRLVGNEQFF. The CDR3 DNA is TGTGCCAGCAGCCAAAGGGGGAAGGACAGTGATAGACTAGTAGGCAATGAGCAGTTCTTC.

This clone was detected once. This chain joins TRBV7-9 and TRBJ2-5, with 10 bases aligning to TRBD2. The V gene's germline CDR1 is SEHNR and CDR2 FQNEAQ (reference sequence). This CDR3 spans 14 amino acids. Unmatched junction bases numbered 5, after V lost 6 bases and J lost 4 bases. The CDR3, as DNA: TGTGCCAGCAGTCTAACTAGCGGGATAGAGACCCAGTACTTC. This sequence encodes CASSLTSGIETQYF.

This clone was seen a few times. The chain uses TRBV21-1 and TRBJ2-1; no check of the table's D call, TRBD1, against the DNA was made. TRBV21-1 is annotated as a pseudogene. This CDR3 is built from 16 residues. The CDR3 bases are TGTGCCAGCAGCAAAAGTGGCCCGCCCTTACACAATGAGCAGTTCTTC. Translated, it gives CASSKSGPPLHNEQFF.

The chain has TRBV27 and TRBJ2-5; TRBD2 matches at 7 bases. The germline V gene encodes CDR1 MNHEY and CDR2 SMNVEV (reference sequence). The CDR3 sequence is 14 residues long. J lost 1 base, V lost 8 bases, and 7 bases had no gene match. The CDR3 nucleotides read TGTGCCAGCGGGGGGGGATCGGCCCAAGAGACCCAGTACTTC. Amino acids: CASGGGSAQETQYF.

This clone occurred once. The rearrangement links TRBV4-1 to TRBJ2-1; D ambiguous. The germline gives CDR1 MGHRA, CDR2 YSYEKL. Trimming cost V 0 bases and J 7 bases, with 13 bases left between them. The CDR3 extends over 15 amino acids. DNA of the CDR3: TGCGCCAGCAGCCAAGATTACCCAGGTCCAAATGAGCAGTTCTTC. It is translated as CASSQDYPGPNEQFF.

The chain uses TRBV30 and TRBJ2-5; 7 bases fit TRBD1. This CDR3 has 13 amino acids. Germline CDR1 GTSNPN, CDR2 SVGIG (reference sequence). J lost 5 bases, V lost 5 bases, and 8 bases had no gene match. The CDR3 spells CAWDSTGKETQYF. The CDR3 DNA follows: TGTGCCTGGGATTCGACAGGGAAGGAGACCCAGTACTTC.

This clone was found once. The DNA of the CDR3 is TGTGCCAGCAGTATCGTGGCGGCGGGAGGGTTCTACAATGAGCAGTTCTTC. Amino acid sequence: CASSIVAAGGFYNEQFF. This chain connects TRBV27 to TRBJ2-1; 9 bases agree with TRBD2. The CDR3 has 17 amino acids. J lost 3 bases, V lost 5 bases, and 11 bases had no gene match. Germline V lookup: CDR1 MNHEY, CDR2 SMNVEV (reference sequence).